This T cell receptor (beta chain) was sequenced for a study of blood T cells in healthy people across ages. As regards this clonotype: What it binds is unknown.

Through a sample-barcoded 5' primer and a J-beta primer mix, a second PCR was run for roughly 7 to 12 cycles. TCRdb reprocessed the 5' RACE reads with MiXCR, giving one entry per CDR3 protein. The table records roughly 1,100,000 distinct CDR3 sequences, about 25% of them present only once. Study-wide results and limits: Any conclusive comparison of naive versus antigen-experienced cells was prevented by using unsorted PBMCs. In long-lived donors, naive CD4+ cell counts and diversity exceeded those of aged donors.

Germline lookup yields CDR1 KGHSH and CDR2 LQKENI. V lost 7 bases and J 0 bases, leaving 10 bases between the germline ends. The CDR3 contains 13 residues. This sample was also put to use in a study of T cells of mothers and their children.

Sequencing was done on a sample of blood. The sequence was collected from a girl aged 2-9 years in good health. The chain links TRBV18 to TRBJ2-7; no clear D gene. The chain's CDR3 is CASLSGPSYEQYF. The CDR3 nucleotides are TGTGCCAGCTTGTCAGGTCCCTCCTACGAGCAGTACTTC.